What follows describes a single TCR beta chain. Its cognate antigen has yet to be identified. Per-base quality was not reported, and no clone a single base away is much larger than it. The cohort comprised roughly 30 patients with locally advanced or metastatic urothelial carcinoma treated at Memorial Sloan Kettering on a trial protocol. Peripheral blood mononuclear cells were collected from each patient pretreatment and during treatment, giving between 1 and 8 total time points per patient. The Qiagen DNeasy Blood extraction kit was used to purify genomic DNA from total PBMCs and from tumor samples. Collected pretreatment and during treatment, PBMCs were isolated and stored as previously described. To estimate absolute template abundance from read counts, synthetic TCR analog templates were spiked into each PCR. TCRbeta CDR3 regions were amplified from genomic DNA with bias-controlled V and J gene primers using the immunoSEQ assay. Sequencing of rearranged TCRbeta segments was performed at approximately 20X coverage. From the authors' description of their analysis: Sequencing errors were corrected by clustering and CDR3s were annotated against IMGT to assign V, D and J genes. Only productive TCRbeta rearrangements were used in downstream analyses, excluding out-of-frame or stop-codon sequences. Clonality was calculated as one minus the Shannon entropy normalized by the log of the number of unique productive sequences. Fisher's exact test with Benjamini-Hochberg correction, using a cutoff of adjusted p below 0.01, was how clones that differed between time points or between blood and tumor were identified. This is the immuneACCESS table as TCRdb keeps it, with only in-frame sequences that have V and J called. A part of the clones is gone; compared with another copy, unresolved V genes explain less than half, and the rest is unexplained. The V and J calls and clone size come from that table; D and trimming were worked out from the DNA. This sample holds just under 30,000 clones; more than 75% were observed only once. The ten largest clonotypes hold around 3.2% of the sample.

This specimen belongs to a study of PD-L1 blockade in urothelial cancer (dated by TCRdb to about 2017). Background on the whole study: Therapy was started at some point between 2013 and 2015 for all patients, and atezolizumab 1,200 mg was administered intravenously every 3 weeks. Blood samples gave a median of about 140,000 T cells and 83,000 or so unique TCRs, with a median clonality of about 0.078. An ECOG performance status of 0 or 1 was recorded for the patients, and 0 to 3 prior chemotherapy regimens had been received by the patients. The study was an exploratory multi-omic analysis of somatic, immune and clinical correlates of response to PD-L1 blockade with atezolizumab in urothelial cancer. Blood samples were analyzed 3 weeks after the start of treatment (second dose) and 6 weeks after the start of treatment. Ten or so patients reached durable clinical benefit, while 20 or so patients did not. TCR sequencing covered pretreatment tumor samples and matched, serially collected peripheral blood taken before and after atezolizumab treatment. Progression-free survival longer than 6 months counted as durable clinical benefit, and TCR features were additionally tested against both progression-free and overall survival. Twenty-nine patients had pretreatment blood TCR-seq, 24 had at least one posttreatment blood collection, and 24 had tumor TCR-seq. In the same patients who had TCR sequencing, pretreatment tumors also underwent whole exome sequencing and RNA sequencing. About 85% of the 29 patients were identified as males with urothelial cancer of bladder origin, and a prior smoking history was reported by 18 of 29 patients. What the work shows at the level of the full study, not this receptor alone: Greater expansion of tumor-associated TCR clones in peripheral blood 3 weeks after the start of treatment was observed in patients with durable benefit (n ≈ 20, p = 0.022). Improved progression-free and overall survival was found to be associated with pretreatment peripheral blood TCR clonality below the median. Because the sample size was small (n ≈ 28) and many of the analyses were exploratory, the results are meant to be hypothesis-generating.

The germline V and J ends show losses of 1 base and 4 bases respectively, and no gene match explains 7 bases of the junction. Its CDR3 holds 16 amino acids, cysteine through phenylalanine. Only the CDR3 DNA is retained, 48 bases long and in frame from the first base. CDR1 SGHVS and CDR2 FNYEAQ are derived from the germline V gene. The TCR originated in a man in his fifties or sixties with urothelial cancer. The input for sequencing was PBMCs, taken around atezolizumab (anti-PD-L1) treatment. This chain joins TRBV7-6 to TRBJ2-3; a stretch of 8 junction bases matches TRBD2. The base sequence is TGTGCCAGCAGCTTAGGGGCGGGGGGATTGGCAGATACGCAGTATTTT. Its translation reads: CASSLGAGGLADTQYF.